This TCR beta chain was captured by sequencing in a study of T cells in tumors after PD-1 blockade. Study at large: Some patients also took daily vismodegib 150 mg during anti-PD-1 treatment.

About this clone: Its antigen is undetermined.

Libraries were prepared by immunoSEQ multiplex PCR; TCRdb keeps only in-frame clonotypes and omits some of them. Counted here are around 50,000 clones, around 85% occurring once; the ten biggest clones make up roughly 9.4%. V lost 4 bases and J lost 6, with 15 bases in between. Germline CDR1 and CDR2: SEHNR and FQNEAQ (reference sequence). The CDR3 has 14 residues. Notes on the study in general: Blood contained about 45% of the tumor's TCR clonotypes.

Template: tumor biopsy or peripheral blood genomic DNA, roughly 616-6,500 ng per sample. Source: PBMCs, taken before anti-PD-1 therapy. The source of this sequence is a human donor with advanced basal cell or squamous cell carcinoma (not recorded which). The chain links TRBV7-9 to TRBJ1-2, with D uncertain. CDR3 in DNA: TGTGCCAGCAGCTACGGACGGGTCGGGGATGGCTACACCTTC. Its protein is CASSYGRVGDGYTF.